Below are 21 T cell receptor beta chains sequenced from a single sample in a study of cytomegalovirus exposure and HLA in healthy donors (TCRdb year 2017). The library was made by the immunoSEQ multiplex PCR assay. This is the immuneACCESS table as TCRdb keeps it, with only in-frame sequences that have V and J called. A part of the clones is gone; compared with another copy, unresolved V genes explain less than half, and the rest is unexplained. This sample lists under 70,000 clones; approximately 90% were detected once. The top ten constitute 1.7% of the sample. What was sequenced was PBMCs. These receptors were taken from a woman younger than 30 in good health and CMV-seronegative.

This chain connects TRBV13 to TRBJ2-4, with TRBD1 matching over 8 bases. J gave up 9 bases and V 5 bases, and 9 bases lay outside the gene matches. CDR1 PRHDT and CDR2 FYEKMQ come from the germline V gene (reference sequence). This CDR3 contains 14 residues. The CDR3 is CASSHRTGIGIQYF. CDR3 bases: TGTGCCAGCAGCCACAGGACAGGGATTGGCATTCAGTACTTC.

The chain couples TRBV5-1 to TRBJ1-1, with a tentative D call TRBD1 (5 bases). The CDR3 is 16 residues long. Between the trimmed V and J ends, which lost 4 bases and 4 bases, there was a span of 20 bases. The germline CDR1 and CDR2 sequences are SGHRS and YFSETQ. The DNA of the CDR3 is TGCGCCAGCAGCCCGGTTGTAGGGGTGATAAGCACTGAAGCTTTCTTT. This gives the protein CASSPVVGVISTEAFF. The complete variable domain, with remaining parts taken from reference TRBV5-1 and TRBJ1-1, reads KAGVTQTPRYLIKTRGQQVTLSCSPISGHRSVSWYQQTPGQGLQFLFEYFSETQRNKGNFPGRFSGRQFSNSRSEMNVSTLELGDSALYLCASSPVVGVISTEAFFGQGTRLTVV.

This CDR3 is CASSFPGHDWGNEQFF. The CDR3 coding sequence is TGTGCCAGCAGCTTCCCGGGACACGATTGGGGGAATGAGCAGTTCTTC. J is TRBJ2-1 and V is TRBV7-3; D might be TRBD1 (6 bases). Germline CDR1 SGHTA, CDR2 FQGTGA. V lost 3 bases and J 7 bases, leaving 19 bases between the germline ends. CDR3 length: 16 residues. Filled out from reference TRBV7-3 and TRBJ2-1, the complete variable domain reads GAGVSQTPSNKVTEKGKYVELRCDPISGHTALYWYRQSLGQGPEFLIYFQGTGAADDSGLPNDRFFAVRPEGSVSTLKIQRTERGDSAVYLCASSFPGHDWGNEQFFGPGTRLTVL.

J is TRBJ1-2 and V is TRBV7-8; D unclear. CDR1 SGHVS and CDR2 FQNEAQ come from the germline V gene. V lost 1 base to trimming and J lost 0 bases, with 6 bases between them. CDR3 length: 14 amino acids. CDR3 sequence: CASSLVPTNYGYTF. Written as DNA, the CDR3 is TGTGCCAGCAGCTTAGTCCCAACTAACTATGGCTACACCTTC.

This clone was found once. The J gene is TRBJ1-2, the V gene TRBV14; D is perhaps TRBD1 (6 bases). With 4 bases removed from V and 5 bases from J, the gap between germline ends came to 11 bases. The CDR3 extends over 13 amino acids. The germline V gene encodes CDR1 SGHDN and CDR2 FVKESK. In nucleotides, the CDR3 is TGTGCCAGCAGCCTCGGACAGCTTTATGGCTACACCTTC. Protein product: CASSLGQLYGYTF. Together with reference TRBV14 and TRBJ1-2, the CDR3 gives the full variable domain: EAGVTQFPSHSVIEKGQTVTLRCDPISGHDNLYWYRRVMGKEIKFLLHFVKESKQDESGMPNNRFLAERTGGTYSTLKVQPAELEDSGVYFCASSLGQLYGYTFGSGTRLTVV.

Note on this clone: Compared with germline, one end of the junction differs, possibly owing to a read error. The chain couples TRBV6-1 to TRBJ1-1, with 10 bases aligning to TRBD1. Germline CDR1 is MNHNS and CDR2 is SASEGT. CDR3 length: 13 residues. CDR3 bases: TGTGCCAGCAGCGAAGAAGACAGGGGGCGAGCTTTCTTT. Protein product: CASSEEDRGRAFF.

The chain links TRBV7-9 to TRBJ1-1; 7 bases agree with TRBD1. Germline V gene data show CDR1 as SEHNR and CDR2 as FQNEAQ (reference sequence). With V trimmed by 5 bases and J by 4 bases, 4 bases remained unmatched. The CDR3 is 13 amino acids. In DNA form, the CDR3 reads TGTGCCAGCAGCCTTACAGGGGTCACTGAAGCTTTCTTT. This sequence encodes CASSLTGVTEAFF.

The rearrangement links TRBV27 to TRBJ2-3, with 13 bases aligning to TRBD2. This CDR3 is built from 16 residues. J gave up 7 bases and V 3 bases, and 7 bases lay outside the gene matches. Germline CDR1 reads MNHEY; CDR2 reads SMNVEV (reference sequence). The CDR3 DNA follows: TGTGCCAGCAGTTTGTTACTAGCGGGAGGGCCGAATACGCAGTATTTT. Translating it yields CASSLLLAGGPNTQYF.

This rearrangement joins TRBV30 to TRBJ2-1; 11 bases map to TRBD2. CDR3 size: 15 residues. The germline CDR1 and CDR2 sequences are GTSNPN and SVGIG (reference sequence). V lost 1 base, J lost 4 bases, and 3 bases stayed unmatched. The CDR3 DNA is TGTGCCTGGAGTGCCTTAGCGGGGGGGTACAATGAGCAGTTCTTC. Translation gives CAWSALAGGYNEQFF.

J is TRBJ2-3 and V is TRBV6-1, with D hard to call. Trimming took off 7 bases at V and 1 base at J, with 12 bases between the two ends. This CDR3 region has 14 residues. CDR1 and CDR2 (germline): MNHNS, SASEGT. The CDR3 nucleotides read TGTGCCAGCAAGCTAGATCCACGCACAGATACGCAGTATTTT. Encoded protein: CASKLDPRTDTQYF.

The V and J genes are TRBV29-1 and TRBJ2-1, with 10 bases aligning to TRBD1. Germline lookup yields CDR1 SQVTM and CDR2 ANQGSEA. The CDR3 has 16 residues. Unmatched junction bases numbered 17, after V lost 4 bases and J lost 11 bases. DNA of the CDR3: TGCAGCGTTGGCCTTTTTAAGACAGGGGGCTCGAGGAAGCAGTTCTTC. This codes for CSVGLFKTGGSRKQFF.

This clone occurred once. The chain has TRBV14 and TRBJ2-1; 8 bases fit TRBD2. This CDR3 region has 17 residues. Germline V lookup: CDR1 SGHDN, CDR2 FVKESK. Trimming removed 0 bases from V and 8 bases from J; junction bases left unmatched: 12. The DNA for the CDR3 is TGTGCCAGCAGCCAAGATCACGGGAGGGGACGAAGCGATGAGCAGTTCTTC. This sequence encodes CASSQDHGRGRSDEQFF.

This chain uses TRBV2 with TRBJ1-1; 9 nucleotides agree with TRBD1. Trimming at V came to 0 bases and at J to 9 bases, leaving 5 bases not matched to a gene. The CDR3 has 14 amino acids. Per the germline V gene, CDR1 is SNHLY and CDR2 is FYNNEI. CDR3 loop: CASSEAGTGTQAFF. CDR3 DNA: TGTGCCAGCAGTGAAGCGGGGACAGGGACCCAAGCTTTCTTT. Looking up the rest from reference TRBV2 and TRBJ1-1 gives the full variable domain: EPEVTQTPSHQVTQMGQEVILRCVPISNHLYFYWYRQILGQKVEFLVSFYNNEISEKSEIFDDQFSVERPDGSNFTLKIRSTKLEDSAMYFCASSEAGTGTQAFFGQGTRLTVV.

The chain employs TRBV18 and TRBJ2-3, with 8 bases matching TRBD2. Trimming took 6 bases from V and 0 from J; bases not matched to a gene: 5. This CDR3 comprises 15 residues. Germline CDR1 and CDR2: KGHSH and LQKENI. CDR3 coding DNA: TGTGCCAGCTCTAGAGCGGGGGCTAGCACAGATACGCAGTATTTT. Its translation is CASSRAGASTDTQYF.

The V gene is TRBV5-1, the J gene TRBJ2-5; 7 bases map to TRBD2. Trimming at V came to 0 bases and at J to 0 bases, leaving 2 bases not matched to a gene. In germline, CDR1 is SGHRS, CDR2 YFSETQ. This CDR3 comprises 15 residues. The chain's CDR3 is CASSLGGTNQETQYF. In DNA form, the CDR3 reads TGCGCCAGCAGCTTGGGCGGGACTAACCAAGAGACCCAGTACTTC.

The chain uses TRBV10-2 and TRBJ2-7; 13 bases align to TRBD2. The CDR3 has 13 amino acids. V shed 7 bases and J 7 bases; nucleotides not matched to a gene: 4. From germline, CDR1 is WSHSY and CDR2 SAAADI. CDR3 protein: CASTTGLAGEQYF. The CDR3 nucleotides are TGCGCCAGCACTACGGGACTAGCGGGAGAGCAGTACTTC.

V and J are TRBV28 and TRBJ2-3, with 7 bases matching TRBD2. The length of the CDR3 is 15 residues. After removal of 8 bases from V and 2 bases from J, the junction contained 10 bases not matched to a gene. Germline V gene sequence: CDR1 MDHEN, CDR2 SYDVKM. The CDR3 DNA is TGTGCCAGCGGCCGGCTAGCGGTTTACACAGATACGCAGTATTTT. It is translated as CASGRLAVYTDTQYF.

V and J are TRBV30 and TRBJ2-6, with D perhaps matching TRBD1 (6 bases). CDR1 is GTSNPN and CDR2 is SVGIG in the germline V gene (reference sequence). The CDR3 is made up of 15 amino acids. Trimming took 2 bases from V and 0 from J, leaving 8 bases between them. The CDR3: CAWSTGYSGANVLTF. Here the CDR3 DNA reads TGTGCCTGGAGTACAGGGTACTCTGGGGCCAACGTCCTGACTTTC.

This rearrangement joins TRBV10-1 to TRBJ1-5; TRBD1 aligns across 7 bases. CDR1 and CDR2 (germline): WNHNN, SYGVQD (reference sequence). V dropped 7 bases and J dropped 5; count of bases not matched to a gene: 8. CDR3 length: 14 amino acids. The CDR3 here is CASTLTGSHQPQHF. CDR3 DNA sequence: TGCGCCAGCACCCTGACAGGGTCCCATCAGCCCCAGCATTTT.

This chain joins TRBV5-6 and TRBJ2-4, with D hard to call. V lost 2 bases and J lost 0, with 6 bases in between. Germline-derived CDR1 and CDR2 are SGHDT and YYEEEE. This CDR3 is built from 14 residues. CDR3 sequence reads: CASSFSLAKNIQYF. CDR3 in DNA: TGTGCCAGCAGCTTTTCTCTAGCCAAAAACATTCAGTACTTC.

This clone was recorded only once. In DNA, the CDR3 is TGTGCCAGCAGCCAGGCGGGCTATAAGCAGTTCTTC. Protein: CASSQAGYKQFF. This chain uses TRBV14 with TRBJ2-1; a weak D match, TRBD2 (5 bases). The CDR3 extends over 12 amino acids. Germline values: CDR1 SGHDN, CDR2 FVKESK. Deletions cut 3 bases from V and 11 bases from J, with 11 bases between.